This T cell receptor beta chain was retrieved from a study of cytomegalovirus exposure and HLA in healthy donors. The PCR ran on 60 Vbeta and 13 Jbeta primers. The assay was immunoSEQ multiplex PCR, and TCRdb's table has in-frame clones only and misses some. The sample holds fewer than 200,000 clones; more than 75% are singletons and the top ten take around 14%. The germline V gene has CDR1 SGHKS and CDR2 YYEKEE (reference sequence). The CDR3 runs to 16 residues. Trimming took 4 bases from V and 4 from J; bases not matched to a gene: 8. The clonotype comes from a woman under 40 in good health and CMV-seropositive. The material sequenced was PBMCs. This sequence joins TRBV5-5 and TRBJ2-2, with TRBD2 matching 9 bases. In DNA form, the CDR3 reads TGTGCCAGCAGCCAAGATAGCGGGGGCCGCACCGGGGAGCTGTTTTTT. Protein: CASSQDSGGRTGELFF.